This T cell receptor (beta chain) was observed in a study of blood T cell repertoires in COVID-19. Overall study: COVID-19 samples, acute and convalescent, were from the United States, Italy and Spain. Sources were T cells, B-cell-depleted T cells, or PBMCs; the material itself was cDNA or gDNA.

Authors' processing steps: The authors estimated nucleated cell counts from reference gene primer amplification. Clones were sequenced by immunoSEQ multiplex PCR, and TCRdb holds only the in-frame ones, with some missing. The V and J calls and the clone size are those of that table, but D and trimming were determined from the DNA. The data contain 150,000 to 200,000 clones, roughly 84% of them seen just once; the ten biggest clones take up approximately 15%. The CDR3 has 16 amino acids. Germline CDR1 SGHNT, CDR2 YYREEE (reference sequence). J was trimmed by 6 bases and V by 4 bases; bases with no gene match: 12. Enrollment of patients from Seattle took place during active infection, with longitudinal follow-up.

The chain employs TRBV5-4 and TRBJ2-1, with 8 bases aligning to TRBD1. The sample comprised peripheral blood. The sequence was obtained from a woman aged 70-85 years with COVID-19, enrolled during active disease. For the CDR3, the DNA is TGTGCCAGCAGCCGACAGGCCGGACAGGGTAGCAATGAGCAGTTCTTC. It codes for CASSRQAGQGSNEQFF.